These 17 T cell receptor beta chains were sequenced from one sample in a study of T cell changes during pregnancy in multiple sclerosis. The method was immunoSEQ multiplex PCR; TCRdb's version includes in-frame clones alone and lacks a portion of them. The table records 35,000 to 45,000 clones, about 90% of them present only once. The sample in question was CD4+ T cells from peripheral blood mononuclear cells, obtained after pregnancy. These receptors were collected from a female donor in good health, enrolled as a control in a pregnancy study.

The rearrangement joins TRBV20-1 to TRBJ2-3; D unresolved. V dropped 5 bases and J dropped 2 bases, with 5 bases sitting between them. CDR1 and CDR2 (germline): DFQATT, SNEGSKA (reference sequence). The CDR3 length is 11 residues. CDR3 sequence reads: CSAHNTDTQYF. The CDR3 nucleotides are TGCAGTGCTCACAACACAGATACGCAGTATTTT.

V gene TRBV18 combines with J gene TRBJ2-3; no clear D gene. This CDR3 region has 13 residues. Trimming stripped 3 bases from V and 1 base from J, with 5 bases between. From germline, CDR1 is KGHSH and CDR2 LQKENI. The DNA for the CDR3 is TGTGCCAGCTCACCCGGAGGCACAGATACGCAGTATTTT. Protein product: CASSPGGTDTQYF.

The CDR3 region is CASSWGSGMLPYEQYF. The CDR3 DNA is TGTGCCAGCAGCTGGGGGAGCGGGATGCTTCCCTACGAGCAGTACTTC. The chain employs TRBV14 and TRBJ2-7; TRBD2 matches at 7 bases. In germline, CDR1 is SGHDN, CDR2 FVKESK. CDR3 length: 16 amino acids. V dropped 5 bases and J dropped 2; count of bases not matched to a gene: 12.

In its sample, this clone was seen a few times. The V and J genes are TRBV5-1 and TRBJ2-5; 8 bases fit TRBD2. The V and J ends lost 4 bases and 4 bases, in that order; junction bases with no gene match: 6. This CDR3 has 14 residues. Germline assignment: CDR1 SGHRS and CDR2 YFSETQ. CDR3 sequence: CASSPSAGGETQYF. The CDR3 DNA sequence: TGCGCCAGCAGCCCGTCGGCGGGAGGAGAGACCCAGTACTTC.

The V and J genes are TRBV19 and TRBJ2-7, with 10 bases identical to TRBD2. Germline V lookup: CDR1 LNHDA, CDR2 SQIVND (reference sequence). The CDR3 sequence is 14 residues long. The V and J ends lost 6 bases and 0 bases, in that order; junction bases with no gene match: 2. CDR3 DNA: TGTGCCAGTAGGTCTAGCGGGGGCTCCTACGAGCAGTACTTC. This codes for CASRSSGGSYEQYF.

The chain combines TRBV18 with TRBJ2-4; D may be TRBD2 (5 bases). Per germline, CDR1 KGHSH and CDR2 LQKENI. V was trimmed by 3 bases and J by 6 bases, leaving 15 bases between them. The CDR3 spans 15 residues. CDR3 DNA: TGTGCCAGCTCACCCCCGGACTCCCAAGGAAACATTCAGTACTTC. This encodes CASSPPDSQGNIQYF.

The rearrangement joins TRBV4-1 to TRBJ2-7, with a tentative D call TRBD1 (6 bases). V lost 4 bases and J lost 6, with 13 bases in between. Germline V lookup: CDR1 MGHRA, CDR2 YSYEKL. The CDR3 is 13 residues long. CDR3 in amino acids: CASSPGTSREQYF. The CDR3 bases are TGCGCCAGCAGCCCGGGGACAAGCCGCGAGCAGTACTTC.

V is TRBV19 and J is TRBJ1-1; 8 nucleotides agree with TRBD1. The junction had 5 bases not matched to a gene; V was cut back by 5 bases and J by 3 bases. The CDR3 runs to 14 residues. CDR1 and CDR2 from the germline V gene are LNHDA and SQIVND (reference sequence). The DNA of the CDR3 is TGTGCCAGTAGTGAACAGGGGGGTTACACTGAAGCTTTCTTT. Its translation is CASSEQGGYTEAFF.

The V and J genes are TRBV27 and TRBJ1-2; TRBD1 agrees at 9 bases. Germline V gene data show CDR1 as MNHEY and CDR2 as SMNVEV (reference sequence). V shed 5 bases and J 6 bases; nucleotides not matched to a gene: 13. This CDR3 spans 16 amino acids. Here the CDR3 reads CASSTAGDREIDGYTF. DNA for the CDR3: TGTGCCAGCAGTACCGCCGGGGACAGGGAAATAGATGGCTACACCTTC.

This chain joins TRBV11-2 and TRBJ1-2; TRBD1 matches 7 bases. The CDR3 runs 14 residues. From germline, CDR1 is SGHAT and CDR2 FQNNGV. Trimming took 4 bases from V and 3 from J; bases not matched to a gene: 5. The CDR3 protein is CASSSNRGHYGYTF. The CDR3 DNA follows: TGTGCCAGCAGCTCCAACAGGGGACACTATGGCTACACCTTC.

The CDR3 sequence is CASSYKADTYGYTF. The CDR3 DNA is TGTGCCAGCAGTTACAAGGCGGACACCTATGGCTACACCTTC. V gene TRBV6-6 combines with J gene TRBJ1-2, with D tentatively TRBD1 (5 bases). The CDR3 consists of 14 residues. The germline gives CDR1 MNHNY, CDR2 SVGAGI (reference sequence). V lost 2 bases and J 4 bases, leaving 11 bases between the germline ends.

The rearrangement joins TRBV11-2 to TRBJ2-6, with D perhaps matching TRBD2 (6 bases). This CDR3 has 17 amino acids. Trimming took off 5 bases at V and 2 bases at J, with 16 bases between the two ends. Germline lookup yields CDR1 SGHAT and CDR2 FQNNGV. CDR3 bases: TGTGCCAGCAGCCCAATGGGGGGACGACCTGGGGCCAACGTCCTGACTTTC. Translated: CASSPMGGRPGANVLTF.

The chain employs TRBV4-2 and TRBJ2-6, with D uncertain. Trimming left V 0 bases short and J 4 bases short, with 10 bases between. Per the germline V gene, CDR1 is LGHNA and CDR2 is YNFKEQ. The CDR3 has 16 amino acids. Here the CDR3 reads CASSQEFTSGANVLTF. The CDR3 DNA reads TGTGCCAGCAGCCAAGAGTTCACTTCGGGGGCCAACGTCCTGACTTTC.

The chain uses TRBV29-1 and TRBJ2-3, with TRBD2 as a possible D gene (5 bases). V shed 4 bases and J shed 4 bases, with 9 bases lying between them. CDR1 is SQVTM and CDR2 is ANQGSEA in the germline V gene. This CDR3 comprises 12 residues. CDR3 nucleotides: TGCAGCGTTGCGGGATCGGCAGATACGCAGTATTTT. This translates into CSVAGSADTQYF.

This chain connects TRBV5-5 to TRBJ2-2; 7 positions match TRBD1. The CDR3 totals 16 residues. Trimming cost V 4 bases and J 2 bases; bases outside gene matches: 8. Germline CDR1 is SGHKS and CDR2 is YYEKEE (reference sequence). This CDR3 reads CASSTQTGINTGELFF. As DNA, the CDR3 is TGTGCCAGCAGCACCCAGACAGGGATCAACACCGGGGAGCTGTTTTTT. Full variable domain (rest looked up from reference TRBV5-5 and TRBJ2-2): DAGVTQSPTHLIKTRGQQVTLRCSPISGHKSVSWYQQVLGQGPQFIFQYYEKEERGRGNFPDRFSARQFPNYSSELNVNALLLGDSALYLCASSTQTGINTGELFFGEGSRLTVL.

This clone was counted between two and nine times. The chain carries TRBV19 and TRBJ2-2; TRBD2 aligns across 8 bases. The trim removed 3 bases at V and 4 bases at J, leaving 4 bases unmatched. The germline gives CDR1 LNHDA, CDR2 SQIVND (reference sequence). The CDR3 runs 15 residues. The CDR3 spells CASSITGGVTGELFF. The CDR3 DNA reads TGTGCCAGTAGTATCACCGGGGGGGTCACCGGGGAGCTGTTTTTT.

V and J are TRBV29-1 and TRBJ2-2, with a possible D match to TRBD2 (6 bases). CDR1 and CDR2 from the germline V gene are SQVTM and ANQGSEA. There are 11 residues in the CDR3. Trimming shortened V by 7 bases and J by 3 bases, and 6 bases separated the two germline ends. The chain's CDR3 is CSAGDTGELFF. The CDR3 DNA follows: TGCAGCGCGGGGGACACCGGGGAGCTGTTTTTT.